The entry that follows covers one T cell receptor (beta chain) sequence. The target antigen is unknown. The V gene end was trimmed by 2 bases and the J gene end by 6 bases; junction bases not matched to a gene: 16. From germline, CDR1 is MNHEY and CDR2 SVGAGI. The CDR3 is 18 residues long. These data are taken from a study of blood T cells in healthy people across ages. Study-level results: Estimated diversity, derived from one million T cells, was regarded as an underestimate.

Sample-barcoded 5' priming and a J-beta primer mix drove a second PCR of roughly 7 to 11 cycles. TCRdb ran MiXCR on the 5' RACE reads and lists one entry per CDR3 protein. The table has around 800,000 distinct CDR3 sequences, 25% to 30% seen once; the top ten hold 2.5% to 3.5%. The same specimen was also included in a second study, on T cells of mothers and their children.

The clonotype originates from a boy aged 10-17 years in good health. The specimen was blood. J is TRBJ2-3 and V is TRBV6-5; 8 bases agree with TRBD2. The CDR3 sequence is CASSYGSRRGGLRDTQYF. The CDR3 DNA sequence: TGTGCCAGCAGTTACGGCAGCAGACGGGGGGGCCTTAGGGATACGCAGTATTTT.